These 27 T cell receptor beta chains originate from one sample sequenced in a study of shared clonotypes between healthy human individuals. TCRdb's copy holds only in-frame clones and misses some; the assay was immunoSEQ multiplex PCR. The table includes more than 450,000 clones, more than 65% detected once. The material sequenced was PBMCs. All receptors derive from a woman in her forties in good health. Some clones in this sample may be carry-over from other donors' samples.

The CDR3 nucleotides read TGTGCCAGCAGCCCACAGGGGCCAGCTAACTATGGCTACACCTTC. The encoded protein is CASSPQGPANYGYTF. The chain couples TRBV28 to TRBJ1-2, with TRBD1 matching over 7 bases. Germline lookup yields CDR1 MDHEN and CDR2 SYDVKM. With 6 bases clipped from V and 0 bases from J, the junction kept 7 bases outside the gene matches. The CDR3 has 15 residues.

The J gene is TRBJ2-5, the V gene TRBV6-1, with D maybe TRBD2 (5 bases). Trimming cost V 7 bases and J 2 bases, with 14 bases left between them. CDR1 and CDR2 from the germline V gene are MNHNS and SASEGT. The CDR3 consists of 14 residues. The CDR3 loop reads CASTPGVLQETQYF. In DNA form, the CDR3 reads TGTGCCAGCACGCCCGGGGTGTTGCAAGAGACCCAGTACTTC.

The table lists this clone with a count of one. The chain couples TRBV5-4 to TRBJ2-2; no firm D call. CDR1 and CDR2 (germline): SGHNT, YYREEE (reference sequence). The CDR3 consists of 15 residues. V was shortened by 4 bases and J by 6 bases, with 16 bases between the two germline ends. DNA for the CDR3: TGTGCCAGCAGCCCACCCTCGCCTATACCCGGGGAGCTGTTTTTT. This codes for CASSPPSPIPGELFF. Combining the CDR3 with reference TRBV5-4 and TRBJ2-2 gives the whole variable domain ETGVTQSPTHLIKTRGQQVTLRCSSQSGHNTVSWYQQALGQGPQFIFQYYREEENGRGNFPPRFSGLQFPNYSSELNVNALELDDSALYLCASSPPSPIPGELFFGEGSRLTVL.

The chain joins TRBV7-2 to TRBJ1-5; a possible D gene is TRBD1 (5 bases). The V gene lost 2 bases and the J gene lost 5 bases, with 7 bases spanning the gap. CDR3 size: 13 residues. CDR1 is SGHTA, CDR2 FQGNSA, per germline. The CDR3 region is CASSLRQYQPQHF. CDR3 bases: TGTGCCAGCAGCTTAAGACAGTATCAGCCCCAGCATTTT.

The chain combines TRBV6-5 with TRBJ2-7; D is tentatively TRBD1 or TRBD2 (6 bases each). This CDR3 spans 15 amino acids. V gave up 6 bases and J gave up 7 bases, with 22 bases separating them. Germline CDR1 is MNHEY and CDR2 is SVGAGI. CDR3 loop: CASRPPGIGGGEQYF. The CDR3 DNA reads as TGTGCCAGCAGACCCCCGGGCATCGGAGGGGGGGAGCAGTACTTC.

CDR3 bases: TGTGCCACCAGCAGAGAAATCGACAGGGGGCCCGGCACAGATACGCAGTATTTT. Translating it yields CATSREIDRGPGTDTQYF. V gene TRBV15 combines with J gene TRBJ2-3, with 10 positions matching TRBD1. Germline values: CDR1 LNHNV, CDR2 YYDKDF (reference sequence). This CDR3 spans 18 amino acids. V gave up 0 bases and J gave up 1 base; unmatched junction bases: 7.

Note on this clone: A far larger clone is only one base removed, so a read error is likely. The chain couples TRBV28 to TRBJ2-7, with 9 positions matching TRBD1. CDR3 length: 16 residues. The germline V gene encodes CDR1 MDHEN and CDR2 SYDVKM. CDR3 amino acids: CAGSLSWTGVFREQYF. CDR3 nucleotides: TGTGCCGGCAGTTTATCGTGGACAGGGGTATTTCGCGAGCAGTACTTC.

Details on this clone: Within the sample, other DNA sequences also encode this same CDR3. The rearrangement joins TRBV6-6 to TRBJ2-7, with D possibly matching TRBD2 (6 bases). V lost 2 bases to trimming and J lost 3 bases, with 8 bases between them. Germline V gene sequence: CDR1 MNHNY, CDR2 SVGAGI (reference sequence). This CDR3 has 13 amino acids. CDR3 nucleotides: TGTGCCAGCAGTTACGGGGGACTCTACGAGCAGTACTTC. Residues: CASSYGGLYEQYF.

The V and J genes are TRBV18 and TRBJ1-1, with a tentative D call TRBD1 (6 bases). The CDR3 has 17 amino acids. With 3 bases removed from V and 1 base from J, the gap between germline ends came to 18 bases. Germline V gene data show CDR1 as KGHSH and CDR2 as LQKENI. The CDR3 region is CASSPRRGPEKNTEAFF. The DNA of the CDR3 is TGTGCCAGCTCACCCCGGCGGGGGCCGGAGAAGAACACTGAAGCTTTCTTT.

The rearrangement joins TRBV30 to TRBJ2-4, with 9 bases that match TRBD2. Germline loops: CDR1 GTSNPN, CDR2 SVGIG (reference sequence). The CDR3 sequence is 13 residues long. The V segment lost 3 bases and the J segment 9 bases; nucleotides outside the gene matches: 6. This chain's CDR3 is CAWREAGGGIQYF. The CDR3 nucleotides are TGTGCCTGGAGGGAGGCGGGAGGGGGCATTCAGTACTTC. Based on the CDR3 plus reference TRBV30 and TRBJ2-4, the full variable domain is SQTIHQWPATLVQPVGSPLSLECTVEGTSNPNLYWYRQAAGRGLQLLFYSVGIGQISSEVPQNLSASRPQDRQFILSSKKLLLSDSGFYLCAWREAGGGIQYFGAGTRLSVL.

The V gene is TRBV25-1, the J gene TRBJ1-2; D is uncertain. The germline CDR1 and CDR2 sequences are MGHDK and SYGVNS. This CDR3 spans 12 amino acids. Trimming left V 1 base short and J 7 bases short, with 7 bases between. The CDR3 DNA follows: TGTGCCAGCAGTGAATTTCCTCTTGGCTACACCTTC. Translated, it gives CASSEFPLGYTF.

CDR3 loop: CASTLAGGNEQFF. CDR3 bases: TGTGCCAGCACCTTAGCGGGAGGCAATGAGCAGTTCTTC. The gene calls are TRBV9 and TRBJ2-1; 10 nucleotides line up with TRBD2. Looked up from germline, CDR1 is SGDLS and CDR2 is YYNGEE. V lost 6 bases, J lost 6 bases, and 3 bases stayed unmatched. This CDR3 contains 13 residues.

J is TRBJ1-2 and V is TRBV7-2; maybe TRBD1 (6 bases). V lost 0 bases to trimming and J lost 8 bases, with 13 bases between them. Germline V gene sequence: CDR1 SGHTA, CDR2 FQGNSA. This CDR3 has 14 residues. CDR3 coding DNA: TGTGCCAGCAGCTTAGCGGGCAGGGGATGGGGCTACACCTTC. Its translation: CASSLAGRGWGYTF.

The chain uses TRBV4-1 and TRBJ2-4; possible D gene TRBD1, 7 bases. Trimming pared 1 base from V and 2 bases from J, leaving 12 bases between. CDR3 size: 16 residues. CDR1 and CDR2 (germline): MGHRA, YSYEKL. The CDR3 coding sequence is TGCGCCAGCAGCCAAGGGCAGGGGGGATCCAAAAACATTCAGTACTTC. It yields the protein CASSQGQGGSKNIQYF.

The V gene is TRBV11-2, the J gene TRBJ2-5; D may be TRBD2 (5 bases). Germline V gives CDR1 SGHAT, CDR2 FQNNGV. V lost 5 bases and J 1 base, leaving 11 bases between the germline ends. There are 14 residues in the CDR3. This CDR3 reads CASSPERTQETQYF. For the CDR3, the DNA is TGTGCCAGCAGCCCAGAGCGGACCCAAGAGACCCAGTACTTC.

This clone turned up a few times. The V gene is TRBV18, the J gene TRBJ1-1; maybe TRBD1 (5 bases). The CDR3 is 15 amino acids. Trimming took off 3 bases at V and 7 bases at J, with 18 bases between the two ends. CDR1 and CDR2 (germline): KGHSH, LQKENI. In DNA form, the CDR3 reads TGTGCCAGCTCACCGCCCGGTATGGGGCGGGGTGAAGCTTTCTTT. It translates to CASSPPGMGRGEAFF.

CDR3 sequence: CATSTRPSGNTQYF. The CDR3 nucleotides read TGTGCCACCAGCACTAGGCCTAGCGGGAATACGCAGTATTTT. This chain uses TRBV15 with TRBJ2-3; 9 positions match TRBD2. The CDR3 is made up of 14 amino acids. Trimming at V came to 4 bases and at J to 7 bases, leaving 6 bases not matched to a gene. Germline V gives CDR1 LNHNV, CDR2 YYDKDF (reference sequence).

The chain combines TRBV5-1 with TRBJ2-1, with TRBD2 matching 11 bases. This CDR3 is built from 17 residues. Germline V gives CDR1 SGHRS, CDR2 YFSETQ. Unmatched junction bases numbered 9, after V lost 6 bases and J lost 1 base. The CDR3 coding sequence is TGCGCCAGCACCCGCGGTAGCGGGAGGGGATCCTACAATGAGCAGTTCTTC. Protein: CASTRGSGRGSYNEQFF. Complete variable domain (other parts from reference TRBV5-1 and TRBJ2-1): KAGVTQTPRYLIKTRGQQVTLSCSPISGHRSVSWYQQTPGQGLQFLFEYFSETQRNKGNFPGRFSGRQFSNSRSEMNVSTLELGDSALYLCASTRGSGRGSYNEQFFGPGTRLTVL.

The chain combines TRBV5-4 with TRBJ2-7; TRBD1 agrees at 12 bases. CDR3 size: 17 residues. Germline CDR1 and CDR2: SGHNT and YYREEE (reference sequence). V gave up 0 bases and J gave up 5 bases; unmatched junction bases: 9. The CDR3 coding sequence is TGTGCCAGCAGCTTGGGCGGGGGACAGGGGGCTTTGAACGAGCAGTACTTC. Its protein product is CASSLGGGQGALNEQYF.

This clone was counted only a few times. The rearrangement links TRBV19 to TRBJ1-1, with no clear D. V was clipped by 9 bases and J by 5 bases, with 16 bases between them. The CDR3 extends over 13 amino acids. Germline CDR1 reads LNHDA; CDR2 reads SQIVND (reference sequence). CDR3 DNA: TGTGCCAGCCGAATTCACGGTGGAACTGAAGCTTTCTTT. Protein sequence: CASRIHGGTEAFF. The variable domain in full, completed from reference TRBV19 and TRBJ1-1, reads DGGITQSPKYLFRKEGQNVTLSCEQNLNHDAMYWYRQDPGQGLRLIYYSQIVNDFQKGDIAEGYSVSREKKESFPLTVTSAQKNPTAFYLCASRIHGGTEAFFGQGTRLTVV.

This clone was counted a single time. This CDR3 is CASSFDVNTGELFF. The CDR3 nucleotides read TGCGCCAGCAGCTTTGACGTGAACACCGGGGAGCTGTTTTTT. This chain joins TRBV5-1 and TRBJ2-2; D gene ambiguous. Looked up from germline, CDR1 is SGHRS and CDR2 is YFSETQ. The CDR3 is 14 residues long. The germline V and J ends were trimmed by 2 bases and 1 base, with 6 bases remaining between them.

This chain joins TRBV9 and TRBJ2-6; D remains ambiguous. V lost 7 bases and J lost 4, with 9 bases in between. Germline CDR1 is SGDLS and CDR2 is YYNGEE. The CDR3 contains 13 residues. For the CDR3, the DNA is TGTGCCAGCGGACCTCAGGGGGCCAACGTCCTGACTTTC. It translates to CASGPQGANVLTF. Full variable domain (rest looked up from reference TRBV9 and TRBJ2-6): DSGVTQTPKHLITATGQRVTLRCSPRSGDLSVYWYQQSLDQGLQFLIQYYNGEERAKGNILERFSAQQFPDLHSELNLSSLELGDSALYFCASGPQGANVLTFGAGSRLTVL.

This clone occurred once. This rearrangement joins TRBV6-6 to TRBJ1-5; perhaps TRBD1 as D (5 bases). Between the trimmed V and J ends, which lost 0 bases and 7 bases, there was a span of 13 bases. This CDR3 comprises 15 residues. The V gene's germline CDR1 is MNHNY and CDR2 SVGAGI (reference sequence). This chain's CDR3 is CASSYSTPRAQPQHF. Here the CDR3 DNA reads TGTGCCAGCAGTTACTCGACCCCCAGGGCCCAGCCCCAGCATTTT.

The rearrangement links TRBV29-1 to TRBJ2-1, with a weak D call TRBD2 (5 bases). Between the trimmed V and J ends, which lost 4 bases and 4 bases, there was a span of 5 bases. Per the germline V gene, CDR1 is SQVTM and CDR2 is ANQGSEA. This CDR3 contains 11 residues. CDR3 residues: CSVGEYNEQFF. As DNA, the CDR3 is TGCAGCGTTGGGGAGTACAATGAGCAGTTCTTC.

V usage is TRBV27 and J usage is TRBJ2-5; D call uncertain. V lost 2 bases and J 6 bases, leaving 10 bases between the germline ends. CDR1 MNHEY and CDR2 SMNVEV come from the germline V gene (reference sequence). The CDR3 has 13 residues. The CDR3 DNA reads TGTGCCAGCAGTTTACGCGGATCCCAGACCCAGTACTTC. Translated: CASSLRGSQTQYF.

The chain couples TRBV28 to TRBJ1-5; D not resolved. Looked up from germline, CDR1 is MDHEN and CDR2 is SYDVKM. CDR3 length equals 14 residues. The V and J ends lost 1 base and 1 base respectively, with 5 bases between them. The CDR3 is CASSLSGSNQPQHF. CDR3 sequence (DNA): TGTGCCAGCAGTTTATCAGGCAGCAATCAGCCCCAGCATTTT.

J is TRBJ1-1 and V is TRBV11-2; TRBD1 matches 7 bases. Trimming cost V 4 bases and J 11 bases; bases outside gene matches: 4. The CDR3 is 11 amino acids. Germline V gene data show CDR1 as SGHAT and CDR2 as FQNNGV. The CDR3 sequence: CASSSTGKAFF. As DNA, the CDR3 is TGTGCCAGCAGCTCGACAGGGAAGGCTTTCTTT.